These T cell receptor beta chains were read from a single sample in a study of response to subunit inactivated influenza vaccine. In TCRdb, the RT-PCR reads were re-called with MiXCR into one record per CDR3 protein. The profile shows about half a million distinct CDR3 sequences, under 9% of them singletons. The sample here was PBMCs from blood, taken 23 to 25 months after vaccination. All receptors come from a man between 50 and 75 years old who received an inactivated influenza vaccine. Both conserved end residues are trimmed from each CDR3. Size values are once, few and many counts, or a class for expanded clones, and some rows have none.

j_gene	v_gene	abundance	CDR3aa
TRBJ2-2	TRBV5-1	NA	ASRGLSSTGELF
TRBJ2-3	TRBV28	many	ASSPQARTLRGDTQY
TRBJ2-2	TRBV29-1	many	SVRTGANTGELF
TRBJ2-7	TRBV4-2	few	ASSQGSGGPSYEQY
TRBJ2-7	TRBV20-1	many	SARDPRTSGSYEQY
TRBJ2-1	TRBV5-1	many	ASRQRTGLNNEQF
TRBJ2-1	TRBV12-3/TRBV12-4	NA	ASSLPPGRRHNEQF
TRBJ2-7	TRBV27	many	ASRPLRPGLTYEQY
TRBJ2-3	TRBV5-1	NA	ASRDGQGIRTDTQY
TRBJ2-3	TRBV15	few	ATSSRPRTDTQY
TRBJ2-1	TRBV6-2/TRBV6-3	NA	ASSYGAGYNEQF
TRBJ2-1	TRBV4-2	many	ASSPQKLAGGYEQF